The 9 T cell receptor beta chains below all came from one sample that was sequenced in a study of human T cells and chemical hapten exposure. The time point here: pre-sensitization, week 0. The treatment was: therapeutic diphenylcyclopropenone sensitization with weekly scalp DPC. Each CDR3 protein gets one entry after TCRdb re-called the RACE reads with MiXCR. In the table there are 200,000 to 300,000 distinct CDR3 sequences, about 8.6% of which are singletons. Specimen: whole blood, collected in connection with sensitization to the hapten diphenylcyclopropenone (DPC). The receptor source for this set is a middle-aged woman with alopecia areata. Some clones in this sample may be carry-over from other donors' samples.

This clonotype was observed many times. The chain carries TRBV5-1 and TRBJ1-2, with unresolved D. The V gene's germline CDR1 is SGHRS and CDR2 YFSETQ. Trimming stripped 0 bases from V and 2 bases from J, with 8 bases between. The CDR3 has 14 amino acids. CDR3 DNA sequence: TGCGCCAGCAGCTTGGAGGGCAGAAACTATGGCTACACCTTC. Residues: CASSLEGRNYGYTF.

There are many counts of this clonotype. The chain recombines TRBV20-1 with TRBJ1-1; no firm D call. Looked up from germline, CDR1 is DFQATT and CDR2 is SNEGSKA (reference sequence). The ends were cut back, 3 bases at V and 4 bases at J, with 9 bases in the middle. This CDR3 spans 12 amino acids. The CDR3 protein is CSASSHRTEAFF. As DNA, the CDR3 is TGCAGTGCTAGTTCACACCGCACTGAAGCTTTCTTT.

The CDR3 DNA follows: TGCAGTGCTAGAGGACAGGGTACAGATACGCAGTATTTT. This gives the protein CSARGQGTDTQYF. The chain uses TRBV20-1 and TRBJ2-3, with 7 bases identical to TRBD1. This CDR3 contains 13 residues. V was pared by 1 base and J by 3 bases, with 1 base of the junction left unmatched. The V gene's germline CDR1 is DFQATT and CDR2 SNEGSKA (reference sequence).

The V and J genes are TRBV12-3 or TRBV12-4 and TRBJ1-5; no clear D. The CDR3 totals 12 residues. V was trimmed by 8 bases and J by 7 bases, leaving 12 bases between them. The CDR3 protein is CASQVGSQPQHF. CDR3 coding DNA: TGTGCCAGCCAAGTGGGCAGCCAGCCCCAGCATTTT.

The table lists this clonotype with many counts. V and J are TRBV24-1 and TRBJ2-7; maybe TRBD2 (5 bases). The germline gives CDR1 KGHDR, CDR2 SFDVKD. This CDR3 is 16 amino acids long. V gave up 3 bases and J gave up 1 base, with 15 bases separating them. The CDR3 region is CATSDPRLASSYEQYF. As DNA, the CDR3 is TGTGCCACCAGTGATCCAAGGCTAGCCTCATCCTACGAGCAGTACTTC.

V is TRBV6-2 or TRBV6-3 and J is TRBJ2-2; no definite D call. The CDR3 loop spans 15 amino acids. Trimming pared 0 bases from V and 2 bases from J, leaving 7 bases between. Germline V gene sequence: CDR1 MNHEY, CDR2 SVGEGT. The CDR3 loop reads CASSYSSANTGELFF. In DNA form, the CDR3 reads TGTGCCAGCAGTTACTCTAGTGCAAACACCGGGGAGCTGTTTTTT.

Only a few counts were recorded for this clonotype. The J gene is TRBJ1-1, the V gene TRBV2; D possibly corresponds to TRBD1 (6 bases). Germline CDR1 and CDR2: SNHLY and FYNNEI. V dropped 6 bases and J dropped 4 bases, with 12 bases sitting between them. This CDR3 has 13 amino acids. CDR3 residues: CASSPEGGTEAFF. The CDR3 DNA sequence: TGTGCCAGCAGCCCTGAGGGGGGCACTGAAGCTTTCTTT.

The V call is TRBV6-5, the J call TRBJ1-5; D not certain. The CDR3 covers 15 residues. Germline V CDR1 and CDR2: MNHEY, SVGAGI. V lost 0 bases, J lost 7 bases, and 13 bases lay in between. CDR3 amino acids: CASSYSPVGRQPQHF. The CDR3 DNA is TGTGCCAGCAGTTACTCGCCGGTGGGCAGGCAGCCCCAGCATTTT.

This rearrangement joins TRBV25-1 to TRBJ2-1, with TRBD1 matching 9 bases. Germline loops: CDR1 MGHDK, CDR2 SYGVNS. The CDR3 runs 16 residues. J gave up 2 bases and V 1 base, and 3 bases lay outside the gene matches. The CDR3 here is CASSEFTGGAYNEQFF. The DNA for the CDR3 is TGTGCCAGCAGTGAATTTACAGGGGGCGCCTACAATGAGCAGTTCTTC.